This TCR beta chain stems from a study of coeliac disease. Study-wide context: Coeliac patients had active, refractory type I, or gluten-free-diet-controlled disease. The study queried TRBV7-2 bias without high-resolution HLA data. The study's findings and limits: The authors judged this method unsuitable for unbiased gliadin-specific T cell detection. Control samples showed higher TRB and TRG clonality than intraepithelial and lamina propria samples in active celiac disease.

As for this clone: Its antigen is currently unknown.

The germline V gene has CDR1 SQVTM and CDR2 ANQGSEA. CDR3 length: 13 residues. V was clipped by 8 bases and J by 1 base, with 14 bases between them. Using immunoSEQ multiplex PCR, the repertoire was profiled, and TCRdb retains in-frame clones only, with some absent. The sample shows more than 3,500 clones, about 61% of them seen only once. Each fraction contributed one 500,000-cell aliquot for sequencing. The specimen sequenced was intraepithelial lymphocytes from the gut. The chain employs TRBV29-1 and TRBJ1-1; TRBD1 might be the D (6 bases). The TCR was taken from a man in his 70s with active celiac disease. The CDR3, as DNA: TGCAGCCTAAAGTGGGGGCCGAACACTGAAGCTTTCTTT. Translation: CSLKWGPNTEAFF.